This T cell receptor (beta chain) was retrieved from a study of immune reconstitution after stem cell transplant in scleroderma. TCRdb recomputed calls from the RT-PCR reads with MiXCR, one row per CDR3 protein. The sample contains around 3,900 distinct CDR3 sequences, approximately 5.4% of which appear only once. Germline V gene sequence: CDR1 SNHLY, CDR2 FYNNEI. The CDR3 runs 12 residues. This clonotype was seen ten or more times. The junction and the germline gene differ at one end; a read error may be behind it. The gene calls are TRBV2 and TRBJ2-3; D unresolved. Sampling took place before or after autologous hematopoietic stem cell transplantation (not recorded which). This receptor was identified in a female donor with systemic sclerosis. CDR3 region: CASSPNTDPQYF. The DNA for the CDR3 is TGTGCCAGCAGCCCCAATACAGATCCGCAGTATTTT.